The 28 T cell receptor beta chains below all came from one sample that was sequenced in a study of metastatic and nonmetastatic thyroid tumors. TCRdb re-called clones via MiXCR from the PCR reads. The repertoire has 21,000 or so clones, about a sixth of them found once; the top ten carry around 19%. Thyroid surgery was preceded by no treatment in any patient. Sequenced: blood. These receptor sequences come from a female donor with papillary thyroid cancer or a benign thyroid nodule (not recorded which). Some clones in this sample may be carry-over from other donors' samples.

This clone was found many times. The chain employs TRBV11-2 and TRBJ2-5, with D perhaps matching TRBD2 (7 bases). This CDR3 is built from 14 residues. Trimming shortened V by 4 bases and J by 7 bases, and 16 bases separated the two germline ends. Germline V CDR1 and CDR2: SGHAT, FQNNGV. The CDR3: CASSSPSGGRTQYF. The CDR3 nucleotides read TGTGCCAGCAGCTCGCCTTCGGGGGGCAGGACCCAGTACTTC.

This clone appeared many times. This chain uses TRBV7-6 with TRBJ1-4; D may be TRBD1 (5 bases). This CDR3 contains 18 residues. Deletions cut 5 bases from V and 0 bases from J, with 19 bases between. CDR1 SGHVS and CDR2 FNYEAQ come from the germline V gene. The CDR3 is CASSTRDGEFTTNEKLFF. CDR3 nucleotide sequence: TGTGCCAGCAGCACCCGGGACGGCGAATTCACAACTAATGAAAAACTGTTTTTT. Full variable domain (remainder filled in from reference TRBV7-6 and TRBJ1-4): GAGVSQSPRYKVTKRGQDVALRCDPISGHVSLYWYRQALGQGPEFLTYFNYEAQQDKSGLPNDRFSAERPEGSISTLTIQRTEQRDSAMYRCASSTRDGEFTTNEKLFFGSGTQLSVL.

The chain carries TRBV11-2 and TRBJ2-1; the D gene is possibly TRBD2 (6 bases). Germline V gene data show CDR1 as SGHAT and CDR2 as FQNNGV. Trimming shortened V by 5 bases and J by 9 bases, and 17 bases separated the two germline ends. CDR3 length: 14 residues. For the CDR3, the DNA is TGTGCCAGCAGCCCCAGCTCTAGGCGGGGTGAGCAGTTCTTC. It specifies CASSPSSRRGEQFF. Using reference TRBV11-2 and TRBJ2-1 for the parts outside the CDR3, the full variable domain is EAGVAQSPRYKIIEKRQSVAFWCNPISGHATLYWYQQILGQGPKLLIQFQNNGVVDDSQLPKDRFSAERLKGVDSTLKIQPAKLEDSAVYLCASSPSSRRGEQFFGPGTRLTVL.

The sample holds many counts of this clone. The rearrangement joins TRBV2 to TRBJ1-6, with D possibly TRBD1 on 6 matching bases. This CDR3 comprises 16 residues. Deletions cut 6 bases from V and 1 base from J, with 13 bases between. Germline lookup yields CDR1 SNHLY and CDR2 FYNNEI. Here the CDR3 reads CASRNRANSYNSPLHF. The CDR3 region has the DNA TGTGCCAGCAGGAACAGGGCTAATTCCTATAATTCACCCCTCCACTTT.

This clone occurred many times. The chain links TRBV30 to TRBJ1-2, with unresolved D. The length of the CDR3 is 13 residues. CDR1 is GTSNPN and CDR2 is SVGIG in the germline V gene (reference sequence). Trimming cost V 1 base and J 1 base, with 7 bases left between them. CDR3 bases: TGTGCCTGGAGTGACGGGGTTAACTATGGCTACACCTTC. Residues: CAWSDGVNYGYTF.

This clone came up many times. The V gene is TRBV7-6, the J gene TRBJ2-1; TRBD2 aligns across 10 bases. The CDR3 is 14 amino acids. Germline assignment: CDR1 SGHVS and CDR2 FNYEAQ. Trimming cost V 4 bases and J 9 bases; bases outside gene matches: 6. CDR3 DNA: TGTGCCAGCAGCTCCAGCGGGAGGGCCGGTGAGCAGTTCTTC. Translated, it gives CASSSSGRAGEQFF.

The DNA for the CDR3 is TGTGCCAGCAGCCAAACAGGTTTAACTGGAGATACGCAGTATTTT. Translating it yields CASSQTGLTGDTQYF. The chain recombines TRBV3-1 with TRBJ2-3; D is perhaps TRBD1 (5 bases). V lost 2 bases and J lost 5, with 14 bases in between. The CDR3 covers 15 residues. Germline CDR1 is LGHDT and CDR2 is YNNKEL (reference sequence).

This clone was seen many times. The CDR3 DNA reads as TGTGCCAGTACCCCACTAGCGGGAGATTACAATGAGCAGTTCTTC. Translating it yields CASTPLAGDYNEQFF. The rearrangement links TRBV19 to TRBJ2-1; 11 bases line up with TRBD2. This CDR3 spans 15 amino acids. The V segment lost 7 bases and the J segment 4 bases; nucleotides outside the gene matches: 6. CDR1 LNHDA and CDR2 SQIVND come from the germline V gene (reference sequence).

This clone was counted at least ten times. The gene calls are TRBV28 and TRBJ2-7; D is unclear. V lost 5 bases, J lost 5 bases, and 13 bases lay in between. The CDR3 consists of 13 residues. The germline gives CDR1 MDHEN, CDR2 SYDVKM. The CDR3 DNA is TGTGCCAGCAGTCCAACCTCCCTCCACGAGCAGTACTTC. Its translation: CASSPTSLHEQYF.

This clone was observed a few times. V usage is TRBV12-3 or TRBV12-4 and J usage is TRBJ1-2; 7 nucleotides align to TRBD1. J gave up 4 bases and V 2 bases, and 4 bases lay outside the gene matches. The CDR3 length is 14 residues. The CDR3, as DNA: TGTGCCAGCAGTTTACGACAGGGAAGCTATGGCTACACCTTC. Translated: CASSLRQGSYGYTF.

V is TRBV20-1 and J is TRBJ1-5; D might be TRBD1 (5 bases). CDR1 is DFQATT, CDR2 SNEGSKA, per germline (reference sequence). Trimming stripped 5 bases from V and 5 bases from J, with 16 bases between. The CDR3 extends over 14 amino acids. CDR3 loop: CSAGVQGMDQPQHF. In DNA, the CDR3 is TGCAGTGCTGGCGTGCAGGGCATGGATCAGCCCCAGCATTTT.

J is TRBJ2-5 and V is TRBV9; D is perhaps TRBD2 (5 bases). This CDR3 region has 14 residues. Germline CDR1 and CDR2: SGDLS and YYNGEE. V was cut by 0 bases and J by 5 bases, with 11 bases left in between. The CDR3 DNA is TGTGCCAGCAGCGTAGAACCCGGGGAGGAGACCCAGTACTTC. Translation: CASSVEPGEETQYF.

This clone was observed at least ten times. V gene TRBV12-3 or TRBV12-4 combines with J gene TRBJ2-7, with D maybe TRBD2 (5 bases). The CDR3 has 15 residues. V was trimmed by 5 bases and J by 7 bases, leaving 21 bases between them. For the CDR3, the DNA is TGTGCCAGCAGTCGCCTTTCTACTAGTTATCGGGAGCAGTACTTC. Its protein is CASSRLSTSYREQYF.

V gene TRBV5-1 combines with J gene TRBJ2-5; 16 bases align to TRBD2. Germline values: CDR1 SGHRS, CDR2 YFSETQ. The CDR3 is 16 residues long. Trimming removed 3 bases from V and 4 bases from J; junction bases left unmatched: 3. The CDR3 DNA is TGCGCCAGCAGCTCGGGACTAGCGGGGGGGACAGAGACCCAGTACTTC. Translated, it gives CASSSGLAGGTETQYF. Supplemented by reference TRBV5-1 and TRBJ2-5, the full variable domain reads KAGVTQTPRYLIKTRGQQVTLSCSPISGHRSVSWYQQTPGQGLQFLFEYFSETQRNKGNFPGRFSGRQFSNSRSEMNVSTLELGDSALYLCASSSGLAGGTETQYFGPGTRLLVL.

This clone was counted only a few times. The gene calls are TRBV2 and TRBJ2-2; 9 bases are shared with TRBD2. Germline CDR1 reads SNHLY; CDR2 reads FYNNEI. V gave up 2 bases and J gave up 13 bases; unmatched junction bases: 11. There are 15 residues in the CDR3. CDR3: CASSEFGGGAHLLFF. CDR3 bases: TGTGCCAGCAGTGAATTCGGCGGGGGGGCCCACTTGCTGTTTTTT.

The chain carries TRBV6-1 and TRBJ2-1; the match to TRBD2 covers 7 bases. Germline-derived CDR1 and CDR2 are MNHNS and SASEGT. CDR3 size: 15 residues. The CDR3 sequence is CVSIPPGGGYNEQFF. The DNA of the CDR3 is TGTGTCAGTATCCCTCCGGGCGGGGGATACAATGAGCAGTTCTTC.

There are many counts of this clone. V gene TRBV5-4 combines with J gene TRBJ2-7, with D perhaps matching TRBD2 (6 bases). Germline CDR1 reads SGHNT; CDR2 reads YYREEE (reference sequence). There are 15 residues in the CDR3. V lost 4 bases to trimming and J lost 2 bases, with 16 bases between them. DNA for the CDR3: TGTGCCAGCAGCCGGCAAGAGCGGGTGACCTACGAGCAGTACTTC. It specifies CASSRQERVTYEQYF. Variable domain in full (rest from reference TRBV5-4 and TRBJ2-7): ETGVTQSPTHLIKTRGQQVTLRCSSQSGHNTVSWYQQALGQGPQFIFQYYREEENGRGNFPPRFSGLQFPNYSSELNVNALELDDSALYLCASSRQERVTYEQYFGPGTRLTVT.

This clone rates as medium-sized. The chain carries TRBV6-5 and TRBJ2-7; perhaps TRBD1 as D (5 bases). The CDR3 has 13 residues. CDR1 is MNHEY, CDR2 SVGAGI, per germline. V lost 2 bases, J lost 12 bases, and 17 bases lay in between. The CDR3 loop is CASSYQTVPKGYF. In DNA form, the CDR3 reads TGTGCCAGCAGTTACCAGACAGTACCTAAGGGGTACTTC.

Note on this clone: A read error may account for a junction end that differs from germline. The V gene is TRBV7-7, the J gene TRBJ2-5; D ambiguous. The CDR3 runs to 14 residues. Germline CDR1 SSHAT, CDR2 FNYEAQ (reference sequence). CDR3 sequence (DNA): TGTTCCAGCAGCCGAGGTACAGAACAACAGACCCAGTACTTC. It specifies CSSSRGTEQQTQYF.

The rearrangement uses TRBV4-1 and TRBJ2-7; TRBD2 matches at 13 bases. The ends lost 4 bases at V and 7 bases at J; junction bases unmatched: 10. The CDR3 is 16 amino acids. The germline V gene encodes CDR1 MGHRA and CDR2 YSYEKL. The DNA for the CDR3 is TGCGCCAGCAGCCGATTATGGACTAGCGGGGGCAGAGAGCAGTACTTC. Translated: CASSRLWTSGGREQYF.

In this sample, this clone turned up a few times. At one boundary the junction diverges from the germline segment, which might be a read error. The rearrangement links TRBV9 to TRBJ1-2, with D unresolved. Per germline, CDR1 SGDLS and CDR2 YYNGEE. The CDR3 spans 14 residues. CDR3 region: CASSVCLGYYGYTF. DNA of the CDR3: TGTGCCAGCAGCGTATGCTTAGGCTACTACGGCTACACCTTC.

V gene TRBV18 combines with J gene TRBJ2-6, with 8 bases fitting TRBD1. CDR3 length: 17 amino acids. The V gene's germline CDR1 is KGHSH and CDR2 LQKENI. Trimming took 3 bases from V and 3 from J; bases not matched to a gene: 7. The CDR3 bases are TGTGCCAGCTCACCGTCCCGGGACAGGTTTGGGGCCAACGTCCTGACTTTC. It translates to CASSPSRDRFGANVLTF. Full variable domain (rest looked up from reference TRBV18 and TRBJ2-6): NAGVMQNPRHLVRRRGQEARLRCSPMKGHSHVYWYRQLPEEGLKFMVYLQKENIIDESGMPKERFSAEFPKEGPSILRIQQVVRGDSAAYFCASSPSRDRFGANVLTFGAGSRLTVL.

Many counts were recorded for this clone. The chain recombines TRBV5-5 with TRBJ2-3; D is unresolved. CDR1 is SGHKS and CDR2 is YYEKEE in the germline V gene (reference sequence). The CDR3 consists of 12 residues. Trimming stripped 0 bases from V and 5 bases from J, with 4 bases between. The CDR3 spells CASSLVGDTQYF. CDR3 nucleotides: TGTGCCAGCAGCTTGGTCGGAGATACGCAGTATTTT.

This clone came up many times. A read error may explain this, as a much larger clone is one base away. Other DNA sequences of this sample code for an identical CDR3. The chain recombines TRBV10-3 with TRBJ2-2, with a possible D match to TRBD1 (6 bases). Germline CDR1 ENHRY, CDR2 SYGVKD. This CDR3 has 17 amino acids. CDR3 nucleotide sequence: TGTGCCATCAGAGCCGGGACAAGAGATCAGAACACCGGGAAGCTGTTTTTT. As protein: CAIRAGTRDQNTGKLFF.

This clone was observed once. The J gene is TRBJ2-7, the V gene TRBV20-1, with D possibly being TRBD2 (5 bases). CDR3 length: 14 amino acids. V dropped 6 bases and J dropped 3 bases, with 18 bases sitting between them. Germline values: CDR1 DFQATT, CDR2 SNEGSKA (reference sequence). DNA for the CDR3: TGCAGTGCCATTGCCAGCGGAAATGTCTACGAGCAGTACTTC. The encoded protein is CSAIASGNVYEQYF.

The CDR3 reads CASSADGGGYTF. The CDR3 region has the DNA TGTGCCAGCAGCGCAGATGGTGGTGGCTACACCTTC. The chain carries TRBV9 and TRBJ1-2; no firm D call. Germline loops: CDR1 SGDLS, CDR2 YYNGEE. This CDR3 has 12 amino acids. The V end was cut by 3 bases, the J end by 7 bases, with 10 bases between.

The chain uses TRBV10-3 and TRBJ2-3, with no clear D. The germline V gene has CDR1 ENHRY and CDR2 SYGVKD. V lost 4 bases, J lost 6 bases, and 8 bases lay in between. This CDR3 is 12 amino acids long. For the CDR3, the DNA is TGTGCCATCAGTGTTGAATCGGATACGCAGTATTTT. It codes for CAISVESDTQYF.

Here the CDR3 reads CASSPESGKYEQYF. CDR3 coding DNA: TGTGCCAGTAGCCCAGAATCGGGCAAATACGAGCAGTACTTC. The V gene is TRBV7-8, the J gene TRBJ2-7; D remains unclear. Between the trimmed V and J ends, which lost 9 bases and 4 bases, there was a span of 19 bases. Germline V CDR1 and CDR2: SGHVS, FQNEAQ. The CDR3 loop spans 14 amino acids.